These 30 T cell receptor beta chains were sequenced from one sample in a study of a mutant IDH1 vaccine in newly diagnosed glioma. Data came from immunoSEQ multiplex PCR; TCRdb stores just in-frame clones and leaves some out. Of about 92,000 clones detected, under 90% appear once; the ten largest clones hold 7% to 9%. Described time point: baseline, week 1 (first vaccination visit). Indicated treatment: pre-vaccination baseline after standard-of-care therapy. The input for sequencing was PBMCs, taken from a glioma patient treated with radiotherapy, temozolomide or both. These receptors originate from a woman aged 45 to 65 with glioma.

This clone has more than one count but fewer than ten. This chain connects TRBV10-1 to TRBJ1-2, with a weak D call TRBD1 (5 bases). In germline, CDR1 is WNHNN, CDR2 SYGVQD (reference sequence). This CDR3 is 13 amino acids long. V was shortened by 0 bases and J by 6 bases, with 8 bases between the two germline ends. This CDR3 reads CASSESGGDGYTF. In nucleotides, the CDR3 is TGCGCCAGCAGTGAGTCGGGGGGAGATGGCTACACCTTC.

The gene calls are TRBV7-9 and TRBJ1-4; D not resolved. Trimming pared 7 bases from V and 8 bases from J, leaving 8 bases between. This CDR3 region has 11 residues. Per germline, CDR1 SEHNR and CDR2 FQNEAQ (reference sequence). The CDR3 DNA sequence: TGTGCCAGCAACCTTGGAGAAAAACTGTTTTTT. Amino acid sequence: CASNLGEKLFF.

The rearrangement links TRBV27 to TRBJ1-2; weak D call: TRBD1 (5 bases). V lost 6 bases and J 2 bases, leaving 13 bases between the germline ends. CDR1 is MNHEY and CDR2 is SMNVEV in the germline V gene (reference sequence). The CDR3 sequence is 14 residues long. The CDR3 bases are TGTGCCAGCAGACCAAGGGACGGAAACTATGGCTACACCTTC. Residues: CASRPRDGNYGYTF.

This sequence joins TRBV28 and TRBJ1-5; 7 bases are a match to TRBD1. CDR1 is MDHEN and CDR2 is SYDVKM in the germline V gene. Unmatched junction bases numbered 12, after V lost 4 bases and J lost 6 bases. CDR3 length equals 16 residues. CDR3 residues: CASSYIRGARIQPQHF. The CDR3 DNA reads TGTGCCAGCAGTTACATCAGGGGGGCGAGGATTCAGCCCCAGCATTTT.

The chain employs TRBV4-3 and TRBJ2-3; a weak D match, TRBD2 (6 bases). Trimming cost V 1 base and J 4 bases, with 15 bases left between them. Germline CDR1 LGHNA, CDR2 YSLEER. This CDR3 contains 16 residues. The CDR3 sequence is CASSQGTSLVADTQYF. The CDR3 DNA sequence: TGCGCCAGCAGCCAAGGAACTAGCTTGGTGGCAGATACGCAGTATTTT.

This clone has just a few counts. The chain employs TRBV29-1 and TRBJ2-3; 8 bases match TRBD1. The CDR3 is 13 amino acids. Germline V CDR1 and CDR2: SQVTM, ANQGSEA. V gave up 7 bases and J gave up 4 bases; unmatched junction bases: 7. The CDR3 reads CSATGGLPDTQYF. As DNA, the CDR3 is TGCAGCGCAACAGGGGGTCTCCCAGATACGCAGTATTTT.

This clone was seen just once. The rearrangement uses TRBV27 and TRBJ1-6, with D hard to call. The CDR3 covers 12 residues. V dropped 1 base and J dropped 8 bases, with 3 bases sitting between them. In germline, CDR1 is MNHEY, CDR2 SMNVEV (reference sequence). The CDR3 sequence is CASSLYDSPLHF. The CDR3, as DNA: TGTGCCAGCAGTTTATATGATTCACCCCTCCACTTT.

In DNA form, the CDR3 reads TGTGCCAGCAGCTGGTTCGGGACCGATAATAATTCACCCCTCCACTTT. Translation gives CASSWFGTDNNSPLHF. The rearrangement uses TRBV5-6 and TRBJ1-6, with D possibly TRBD1 on 5 matching bases. V was pared by 3 bases and J by 5 bases, with 15 bases between. Per germline, CDR1 SGHDT and CDR2 YYEEEE. The CDR3 has 16 amino acids. The variable domain in full, completed from reference TRBV5-6 and TRBJ1-6, reads DAGVTQSPTHLIKTRGQQVTLRCSPKSGHDTVSWYQQALGQGPQFIFQYYEEEERQRGNFPDRFSGHQFPNYSSELNVNALLLGDSALYLCASSWFGTDNNSPLHFGNGTRLTVT.

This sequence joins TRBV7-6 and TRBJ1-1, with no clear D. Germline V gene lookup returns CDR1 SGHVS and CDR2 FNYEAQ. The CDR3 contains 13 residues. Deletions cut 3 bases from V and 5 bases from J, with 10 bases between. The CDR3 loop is CASSFSMDTEAFF. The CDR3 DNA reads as TGTGCCAGCAGCTTTTCGATGGATACTGAAGCTTTCTTT.

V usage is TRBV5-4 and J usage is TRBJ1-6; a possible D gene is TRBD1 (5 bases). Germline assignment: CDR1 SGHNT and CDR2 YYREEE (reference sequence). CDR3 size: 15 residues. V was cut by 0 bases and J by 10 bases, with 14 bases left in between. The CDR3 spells CASSLDGGSGSPLHF. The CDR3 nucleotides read TGTGCCAGCAGCTTGGATGGGGGGTCGGGGTCACCCCTCCACTTT.

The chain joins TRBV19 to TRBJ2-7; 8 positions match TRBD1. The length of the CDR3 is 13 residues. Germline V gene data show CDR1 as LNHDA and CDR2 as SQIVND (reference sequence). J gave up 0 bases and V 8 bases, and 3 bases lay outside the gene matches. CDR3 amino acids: CASGQGLSYEQYF. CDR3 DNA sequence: TGTGCCAGTGGACAGGGACTCTCCTACGAGCAGTACTTC.

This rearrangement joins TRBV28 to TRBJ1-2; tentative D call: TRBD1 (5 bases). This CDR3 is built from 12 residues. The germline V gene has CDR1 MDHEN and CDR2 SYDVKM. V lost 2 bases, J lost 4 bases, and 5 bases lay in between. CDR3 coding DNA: TGTGCCAGCAGTTTAAGGGGCTATGGCTACACCTTC. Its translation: CASSLRGYGYTF.

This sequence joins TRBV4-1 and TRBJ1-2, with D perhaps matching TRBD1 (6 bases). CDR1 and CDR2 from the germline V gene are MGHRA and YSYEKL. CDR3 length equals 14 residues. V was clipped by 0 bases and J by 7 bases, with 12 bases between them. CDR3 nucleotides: TGCGCCAGCAGCCAAGATTGGGGGGGCGCTGGCTACACCTTC. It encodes CASSQDWGGAGYTF.

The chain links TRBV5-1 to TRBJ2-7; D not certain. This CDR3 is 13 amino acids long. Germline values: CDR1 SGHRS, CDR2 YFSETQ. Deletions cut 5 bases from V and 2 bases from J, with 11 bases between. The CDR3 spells CASSLAVPYEQYF. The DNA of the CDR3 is TGCGCCAGCAGTCTCGCAGTCCCCTACGAGCAGTACTTC.

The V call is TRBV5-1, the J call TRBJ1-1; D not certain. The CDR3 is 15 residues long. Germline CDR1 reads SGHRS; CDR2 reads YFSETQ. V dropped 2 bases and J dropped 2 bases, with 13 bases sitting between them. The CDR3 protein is CASSFPYHLNTEAFF. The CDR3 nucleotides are TGCGCCAGCAGCTTCCCTTACCATTTAAACACTGAAGCTTTCTTT.

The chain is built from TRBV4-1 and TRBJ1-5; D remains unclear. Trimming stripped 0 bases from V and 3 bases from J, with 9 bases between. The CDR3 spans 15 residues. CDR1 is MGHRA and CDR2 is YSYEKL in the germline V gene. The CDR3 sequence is CASSQESGVNQPQHF. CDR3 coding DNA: TGCGCCAGCAGCCAAGAGTCGGGAGTCAATCAGCCCCAGCATTTT.

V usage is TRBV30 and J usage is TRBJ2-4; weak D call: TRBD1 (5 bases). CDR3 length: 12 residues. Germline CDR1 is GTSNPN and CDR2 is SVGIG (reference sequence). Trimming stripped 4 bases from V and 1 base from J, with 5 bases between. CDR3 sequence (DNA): TGTGCCTGGACAGGGGCCAAAAACATTCAGTACTTC. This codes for CAWTGAKNIQYF.

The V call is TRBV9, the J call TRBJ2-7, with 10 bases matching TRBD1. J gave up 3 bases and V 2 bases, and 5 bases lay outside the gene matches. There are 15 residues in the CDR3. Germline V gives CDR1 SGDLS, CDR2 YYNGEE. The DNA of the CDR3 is TGTGCCAGCAGCGTGGGACAGGGGCTTCTCTACGAGCAGTACTTC. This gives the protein CASSVGQGLLYEQYF.

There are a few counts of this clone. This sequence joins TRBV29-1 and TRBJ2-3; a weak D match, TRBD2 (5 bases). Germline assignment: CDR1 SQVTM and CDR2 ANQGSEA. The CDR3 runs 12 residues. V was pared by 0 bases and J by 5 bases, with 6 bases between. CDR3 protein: CSVEEGEDTQYF. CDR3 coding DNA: TGCAGCGTTGAAGAGGGAGAAGATACGCAGTATTTT.

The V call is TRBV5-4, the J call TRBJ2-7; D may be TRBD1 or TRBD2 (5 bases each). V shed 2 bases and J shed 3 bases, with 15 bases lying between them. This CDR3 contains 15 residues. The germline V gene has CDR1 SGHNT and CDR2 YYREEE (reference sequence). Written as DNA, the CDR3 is TGTGCCAGCAGCTTAAAGTCCGGGACGGTCTACGAGCAGTACTTC. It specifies CASSLKSGTVYEQYF.

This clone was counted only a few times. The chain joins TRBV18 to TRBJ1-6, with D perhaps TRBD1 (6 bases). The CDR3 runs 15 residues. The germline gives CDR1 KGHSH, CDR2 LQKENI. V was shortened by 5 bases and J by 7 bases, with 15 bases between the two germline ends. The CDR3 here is CASSSQRGNNSPLHF. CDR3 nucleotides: TGTGCCAGCTCATCACAAAGGGGGAACAATTCACCCCTCCACTTT.

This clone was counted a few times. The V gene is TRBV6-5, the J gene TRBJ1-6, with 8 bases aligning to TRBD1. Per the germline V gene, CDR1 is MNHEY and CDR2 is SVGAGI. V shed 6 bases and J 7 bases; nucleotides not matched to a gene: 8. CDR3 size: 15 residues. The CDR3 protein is CASSPTGAENSPLHF. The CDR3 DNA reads TGTGCCAGCAGCCCGACAGGGGCGGAAAATTCACCCCTCCACTTT.

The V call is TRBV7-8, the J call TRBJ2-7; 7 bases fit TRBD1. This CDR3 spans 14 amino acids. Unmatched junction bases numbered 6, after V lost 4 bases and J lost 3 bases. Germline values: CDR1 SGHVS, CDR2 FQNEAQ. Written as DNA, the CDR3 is TGTGCCAGCAGCTCTAGGGGACAGAGCTACGAGCAGTACTTC. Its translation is CASSSRGQSYEQYF.

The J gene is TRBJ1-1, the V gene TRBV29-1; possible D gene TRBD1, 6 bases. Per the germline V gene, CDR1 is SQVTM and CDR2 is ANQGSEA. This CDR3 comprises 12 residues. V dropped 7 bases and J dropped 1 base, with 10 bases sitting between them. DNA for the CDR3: TGCAGCGGCTCCAGGGGGAACACTGAAGCTTTCTTT. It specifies CSGSRGNTEAFF.

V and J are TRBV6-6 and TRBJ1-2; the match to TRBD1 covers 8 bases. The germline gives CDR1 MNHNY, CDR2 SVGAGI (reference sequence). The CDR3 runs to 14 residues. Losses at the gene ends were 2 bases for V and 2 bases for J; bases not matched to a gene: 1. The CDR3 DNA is TGTGCCAGCAGTTACACAGGGGGAAACTATGGCTACACCTTC. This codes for CASSYTGGNYGYTF.

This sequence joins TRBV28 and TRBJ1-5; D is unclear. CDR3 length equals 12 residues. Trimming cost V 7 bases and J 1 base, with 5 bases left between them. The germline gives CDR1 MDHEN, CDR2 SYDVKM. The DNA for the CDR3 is TGTGCCAGCATGCGGAGCAATCAGCCCCAGCATTTT. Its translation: CASMRSNQPQHF.

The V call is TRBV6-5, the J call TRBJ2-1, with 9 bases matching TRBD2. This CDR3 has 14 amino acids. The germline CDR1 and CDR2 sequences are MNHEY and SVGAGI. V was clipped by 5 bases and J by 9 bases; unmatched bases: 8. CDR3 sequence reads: CASSTGYSGGEQFF. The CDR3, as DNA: TGTGCCAGCAGTACGGGTTATAGCGGGGGTGAGCAGTTCTTC.

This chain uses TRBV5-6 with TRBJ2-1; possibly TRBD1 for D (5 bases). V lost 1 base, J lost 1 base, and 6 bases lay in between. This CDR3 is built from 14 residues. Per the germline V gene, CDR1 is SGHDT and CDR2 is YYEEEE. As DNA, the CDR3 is TGTGCCAGCAGCTTGAGGGGATCCTACAATGAGCAGTTCTTC. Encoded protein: CASSLRGSYNEQFF.

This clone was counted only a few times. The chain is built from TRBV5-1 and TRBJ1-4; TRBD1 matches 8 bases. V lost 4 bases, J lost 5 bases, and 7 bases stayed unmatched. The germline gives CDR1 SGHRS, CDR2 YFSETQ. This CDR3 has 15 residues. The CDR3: CASSGGQGGNEKLFF. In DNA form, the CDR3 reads TGCGCCAGCAGCGGAGGACAGGGCGGGAATGAAAAACTGTTTTTT.

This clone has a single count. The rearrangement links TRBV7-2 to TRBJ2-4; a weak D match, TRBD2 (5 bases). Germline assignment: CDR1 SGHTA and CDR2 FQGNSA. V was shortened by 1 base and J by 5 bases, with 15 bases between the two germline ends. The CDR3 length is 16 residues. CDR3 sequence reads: CASSLGGRGSQNIQYF. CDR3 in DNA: TGTGCCAGCAGCTTAGGTGGCAGAGGGAGCCAAAACATTCAGTACTTC.